These 16 T cell receptor beta chains originate from one sample sequenced in a study of response to subunit inactivated influenza vaccine. TCRdb passed the RT-PCR reads through MiXCR, listing each CDR3 protein once. The sample shows roughly 700,000 distinct CDR3 sequences, approximately 15% of them seen only once. The starting material was PBMCs from blood, obtained 14 days before vaccination. The source of these receptors is a man aged 50-60 years who received an inactivated influenza vaccine.

This clonotype was recorded a few times. The chain recombines TRBV19 with TRBJ1-2; D might be TRBD1 (6 bases). Germline V CDR1 and CDR2: LNHDA, SQIVND (reference sequence). V lost 7 bases to trimming and J lost 6 bases, with 9 bases between them. This CDR3 is 11 amino acids long. The DNA of the CDR3 is TGTGCCAGTACGCAGGGGAATGGCTACACCTTC. Translated, it gives CASTQGNGYTF.

The sample holds many counts of this clonotype. This rearrangement joins TRBV12-3 or TRBV12-4 to TRBJ1-4; possible D gene TRBD1, 5 bases. This CDR3 comprises 11 residues. Trimming cost V 3 bases and J 11 bases, with 7 bases left between them. CDR3: CASSFGGKLFF. The CDR3 bases are TGTGCCAGCAGTTTTGGGGGGAAACTGTTTTTT.

The V gene is TRBV12-3 or TRBV12-4, the J gene TRBJ1-2; possible D gene TRBD1, 6 bases. Trimming took 2 bases from V and 2 from J, leaving 12 bases between them. The CDR3 spans 15 residues. This CDR3 reads CASSLPGAQNYGYTF. CDR3 nucleotide sequence: TGTGCCAGCAGTTTACCAGGGGCGCAGAACTATGGCTACACCTTC.

This clonotype was detected only a few times. This rearrangement joins TRBV6-1 to TRBJ2-1; D is unresolved. CDR3 length: 13 residues. Trimming shortened V by 6 bases and J by 4 bases, and 10 bases separated the two germline ends. Germline loops: CDR1 MNHNS, CDR2 SASEGT. Here the CDR3 reads CASRESVYNEQFF. For the CDR3, the DNA is TGTGCCAGCAGAGAAAGCGTTTACAATGAGCAGTTCTTC.

This rearrangement joins TRBV20-1 to TRBJ2-1; D is unresolved. The V and J ends lost 5 bases and 9 bases respectively, with 11 bases between them. The CDR3 is made up of 11 amino acids. The V gene's germline CDR1 is DFQATT and CDR2 SNEGSKA (reference sequence). CDR3 loop: CSAAVKVEQFF. The CDR3 nucleotides are TGCAGTGCTGCCGTGAAGGTTGAGCAGTTCTTC.

The V call is TRBV6-1, the J call TRBJ2-7; D gene uncertain. Germline CDR1 and CDR2: MNHNS and SASEGT. Trimming pared 6 bases from V and 3 bases from J, leaving 3 bases between. This CDR3 is built from 10 residues. The CDR3 loop is CASSFYEQYF. DNA of the CDR3: TGTGCCAGCAGCTTCTACGAGCAGTACTTC.

In this sample, this clonotype turned up a few times. The gene calls are TRBV28 and TRBJ1-1; D is uncertain. V was trimmed by 5 bases and J by 1 base, leaving 17 bases between them. Looked up from germline, CDR1 is MDHEN and CDR2 is SYDVKM. CDR3 length: 16 amino acids. The CDR3: CASSPRLVGPNTEAFF. CDR3 sequence (DNA): TGTGCCAGCAGTCCCCGTTTGGTCGGACCGAACACTGAAGCTTTCTTT.

The chain employs TRBV4-3 and TRBJ2-1; 9 bases align to TRBD1. Trimming removed 4 bases from V and 6 bases from J; junction bases left unmatched: 4. In germline, CDR1 is LGHNA, CDR2 YSLEER. CDR3 length: 14 amino acids. CDR3 coding DNA: TGCGCCAGCAGCCTGGGGACAGGGCTCAATGAGCAGTTCTTC. It is translated as CASSLGTGLNEQFF.

A word on this clonotype: Because the CDR3 is missing its conserved closing phenylalanine or tryptophan, this is likely a read error. The J gene is TRBJ2-7, the V gene TRBV12-3 or TRBV12-4; D perhaps matches TRBD1 (5 bases). Trimming removed 4 bases at V and 4 bases at J, with 23 bases between. The CDR3 runs to 17 residues. DNA for the CDR3: TGTGCCAGCAGTTGGGGCTTGGGCCACCAATCGTTTTACGAGCAGTACCTC. As protein: CASSWGLGHQSFYEQYL.

There are a few counts of this clonotype. The chain combines TRBV7-8 with TRBJ2-5; D is unresolved. With 3 bases removed from V and 1 base from J, the gap between germline ends came to 12 bases. This CDR3 comprises 15 residues. Germline values: CDR1 SGHVS, CDR2 FQNEAQ. This CDR3 is CASSFSRSPQETQYF. CDR3 DNA: TGTGCCAGCAGCTTTTCCCGCTCTCCCCAAGAGACCCAGTACTTC. The full variable domain, completed using reference TRBV7-8 and TRBJ2-5, is GAGVSQSPRYKVAKRGQDVALRCDPISGHVSLFWYQQALGQGPEFLTYFQNEAQLDKSGLPSDRFFAERPEGSVSTLKIQRTQQEDSAVYLCASSFSRSPQETQYFGPGTRLLVL.

This clonotype was detected only a few times. The V gene is TRBV12-3 or TRBV12-4, the J gene TRBJ2-7; 8 nucleotides line up with TRBD2. The CDR3 spans 16 residues. V shed 5 bases, J shed 3 bases, and the junction held 12 bases outside the gene matches. CDR3 protein: CASSPVPREEVYEQYF. The DNA for the CDR3 is TGTGCCAGCAGTCCCGTACCGCGGGAGGAAGTCTACGAGCAGTACTTC.

This clonotype was seen a few times. The chain is built from TRBV5-1 and TRBJ1-1; D not resolved. Germline V lookup: CDR1 SGHRS, CDR2 YFSETQ. This CDR3 region has 15 residues. The V and J ends lost 0 bases and 5 bases respectively, with 14 bases between them. The CDR3 region has the DNA TGCGCCAGCAGCTTGGACGGGGTAGGCTGGACTGAAGCTTTCTTT. Translated, it gives CASSLDGVGWTEAFF.

This clonotype was seen only a few times. The chain employs TRBV6-2 or TRBV6-3 and TRBJ2-1; no definite D call. V shed 8 bases and J shed 8 bases, with 22 bases lying between them. Per the germline V gene, CDR1 is MNHEY and CDR2 is SVGEGT. This CDR3 contains 15 residues. This CDR3 reads CASLEGRSPVHEQFF. CDR3 DNA: TGTGCCAGCCTAGAAGGGCGGTCCCCTGTGCATGAGCAGTTCTTC.

V gene TRBV24-1 combines with J gene TRBJ1-5, with D tentatively TRBD1 (6 bases). The CDR3 runs to 16 residues. Trimming stripped 5 bases from V and 3 bases from J, with 16 bases between. Germline V gene lookup returns CDR1 KGHDR and CDR2 SFDVKD. Here the CDR3 reads CATSARGAGDNQPQHF. Here the CDR3 DNA reads TGTGCCACCAGTGCCCGGGGGGCAGGGGACAATCAGCCCCAGCATTTT.

This clonotype was counted a few times. The V call is TRBV5-1, the J call TRBJ2-5; D is unresolved. This CDR3 region has 13 residues. CDR1 is SGHRS and CDR2 is YFSETQ in the germline V gene. The V end was cut by 0 bases, the J end by 5 bases, with 8 bases between. The CDR3 region is CASSLDSSETQYF. The CDR3 DNA reads as TGCGCCAGCAGCTTGGATTCTAGTGAGACCCAGTACTTC.

The CDR3: CASSRTGNTDTQYF. CDR3 DNA sequence: TGTGCCAGCAGCAGGACCGGGAACACAGATACGCAGTATTTT. The chain is built from TRBV21-1 and TRBJ2-3; the DNA was not compared with TRBD1, the D call given in the table. TRBV21-1 is shown as a pseudogene. The CDR3 covers 14 residues.